A selection of T cell receptor beta chains follows, all from one sample in a study of cytomegalovirus exposure and HLA in healthy donors. Only in-frame clones appear in the TCRdb table, and some are missing; sequencing was by immunoSEQ multiplex PCR. This table has over 200,000 clones, 90% appearing once. Material: PBMCs. Receptors originate from a woman under 30 in good health and CMV-seronegative. Each CDR3 is given with its conserved first and last residue. Each record gives: J gene, D gene, clone size, V gene, CDR3 DNA, CDR3 protein. A D gene is named only where the DNA matches it firmly. Rows may omit the clone size; those that give it use once, few, many or a size class.

j_call: TRBJ1-6; d_call: TRBD1; clone_size: NA; v_call: TRBV27; cdr3_nt: TGTGCCAGCAGTTTATTTGTCCCACAGGGGAGCTCCTATAATTCACCCCTCCACTTT; cdr3_aa: CASSLFVPQGSSYNSPLHF
j_call: TRBJ2-5; d_call: TRBD1; clone_size: once; v_call: TRBV28; cdr3_nt: TGTGCCAGCAGGCGTAGAGACTTTAGACAGGGTCGGGAGACCCAGTACTTC; cdr3_aa: CASRRRDFRQGRETQYF
j_call: TRBJ2-1; d_call: NA; clone_size: NA; v_call: TRBV30; cdr3_nt: TGTGCCTGGAGTTTAGATGGGGGCGGGTTGAGTGAGCAGTTCTTC; cdr3_aa: CAWSLDGGGLSEQFF
j_call: TRBJ2-1; d_call: TRBD2; clone_size: NA; v_call: TRBV5-1; cdr3_nt: TGCGCCAGCAGCTTGAGGGGACTAGCGGGGGGAAACAATGAGCAGTTCTTC; cdr3_aa: CASSLRGLAGGNNEQFF
j_call: TRBJ2-1; d_call: TRBD2; clone_size: NA; v_call: TRBV7-8; cdr3_nt: TGTGCCAGCAGCTCCCCGGGGGGGACCTACAATGAGCAGTTCTTC; cdr3_aa: CASSSPGGTYNEQFF
j_call: TRBJ2-6; d_call: NA; clone_size: NA; v_call: TRBV5-6; cdr3_nt: TGTGCCAGCAGCTTGACAGGCCCTGGGGCCAACGTCCTGACTTTC; cdr3_aa: CASSLTGPGANVLTF
j_call: TRBJ1-1; d_call: TRBD1; clone_size: NA; v_call: TRBV10-2; cdr3_nt: TGCGCCAGCATTACACCCGGGACAGGGGAAAGGGGGCCTGAAGCTTTCTTT; cdr3_aa: CASITPGTGERGPEAFF
j_call: TRBJ2-3; d_call: NA; clone_size: NA; v_call: TRBV2; cdr3_nt: TGTGCCAGCAGTGAAGCGCGTACAGATACGCAGTATTTT; cdr3_aa: CASSEARTDTQYF
j_call: TRBJ2-5; d_call: TRBD1; clone_size: NA; v_call: TRBV4-1; cdr3_nt: TGCGCCAGCAGCTACACAGGGGAAGAGACCCAGTACTTC; cdr3_aa: CASSYTGEETQYF
j_call: TRBJ2-5; d_call: NA; clone_size: NA; v_call: TRBV7-8; cdr3_nt: TGTGCCAGCAGCTTGGAGAGTCCCGGGTCCCAGTACTTC; cdr3_aa: CASSLESPGSQYF
j_call: TRBJ2-3; d_call: NA; clone_size: NA; v_call: TRBV7-8; cdr3_nt: TGTGCCAGCAGCTTAGGACTAGGGGCCACAGATACGCAGTATTTT; cdr3_aa: CASSLGLGATDTQYF
j_call: TRBJ2-7; d_call: NA; clone_size: NA; v_call: TRBV7-9; cdr3_nt: TGTGCCAGCAGCTTTTCCTCTCGGTCCTACGAGCAGTACTTC; cdr3_aa: CASSFSSRSYEQYF
j_call: TRBJ1-2; d_call: TRBD1; clone_size: NA; v_call: TRBV11-2; cdr3_nt: TGTGCCAGCAGCTTACGTACAGGGGGTGTGCGTGGCTACACCTTC; cdr3_aa: CASSLRTGGVRGYTF
j_call: TRBJ2-7; d_call: TRBD1; clone_size: NA; v_call: TRBV7-2; cdr3_nt: TGTGCCAGCAGCTTAGATCTGACAGGGGGCCTCTGGTACTTC; cdr3_aa: CASSLDLTGGLWYF
j_call: TRBJ2-7; d_call: NA; clone_size: NA; v_call: TRBV7-2; cdr3_nt: TGTGCCAGCAGCTTTGTGGGACAAGTATACGAGCAGTACTTC; cdr3_aa: CASSFVGQVYEQYF
j_call: TRBJ1-1; d_call: TRBD1; clone_size: NA; v_call: TRBV2; cdr3_nt: TGTGCCAGCAGACTGGACAGGGGGGTAAACACTGAAGCTTTCTTT; cdr3_aa: CASRLDRGVNTEAFF
j_call: TRBJ1-2; d_call: NA; clone_size: NA; v_call: TRBV7-9; cdr3_nt: TGTGCCAGCAGCCCCCGGGACATCGGAAACTATGGCTACACCTTC; cdr3_aa: CASSPRDIGNYGYTF
j_call: TRBJ2-5; d_call: TRBD1; clone_size: NA; v_call: TRBV4-1; cdr3_nt: TGCGCCAGCAGCCGAGGACAGGGGCAAGAGACCCAGTACTTC; cdr3_aa: CASSRGQGQETQYF
j_call: TRBJ1-2; d_call: TRBD1; clone_size: NA; v_call: TRBV5-4; cdr3_nt: TGTGCCAGCAGCGGACAGGGGGGCTATGGCTACACCTTC; cdr3_aa: CASSGQGGYGYTF
j_call: TRBJ1-1; d_call: NA; clone_size: NA; v_call: TRBV2; cdr3_nt: TGTGCCAGCATCGAACTGAGCACTGAAGCTTTCTTT; cdr3_aa: CASIELSTEAFF
j_call: TRBJ2-2; d_call: TRBD1; clone_size: once; v_call: TRBV7-2; cdr3_nt: TGTGCCAGCAGCTTGACAGGGGTAAACACCGGGGAGCTGTTTTTT; cdr3_aa: CASSLTGVNTGELFF
j_call: TRBJ1-3; d_call: NA; clone_size: NA; v_call: TRBV28; cdr3_nt: TGTGCCAGCAGTTTGGCAGCTGGAAACACCATATATTTT; cdr3_aa: CASSLAAGNTIYF
j_call: TRBJ1-2; d_call: TRBD1; clone_size: NA; v_call: TRBV7-2; cdr3_nt: TGTGCCAGCAGCCCGACGACAGGGTCGGGCGGCTACACCTTC; cdr3_aa: CASSPTTGSGGYTF
j_call: TRBJ2-1; d_call: TRBD1; clone_size: NA; v_call: TRBV11-3; cdr3_nt: TGTGCCAGCAGCAGGGGGCGGGATGAGCAGTTCTTC; cdr3_aa: CASSRGRDEQFF
j_call: TRBJ1-2; d_call: NA; clone_size: NA; v_call: TRBV9; cdr3_nt: TGTGCCAGCAGCGCCGACAGCTACGATGGCTACACCTTC; cdr3_aa: CASSADSYDGYTF
j_call: TRBJ2-1; d_call: NA; clone_size: NA; v_call: TRBV28; cdr3_nt: TGTGCCAGCAGTTTGCCGGCTGGAGGGAGGGAGCAGTTCTTC; cdr3_aa: CASSLPAGGREQFF
j_call: TRBJ2-1; d_call: TRBD2; clone_size: NA; v_call: TRBV4-1; cdr3_nt: TGCGCCAGCAGCTATAGGACTAGCGGGGGCCTTGAGCAGTTCTTC; cdr3_aa: CASSYRTSGGLEQFF
j_call: TRBJ1-1; d_call: NA; clone_size: NA; v_call: TRBV7-3; cdr3_nt: TGTGCCAGCAGCTTACAAGGGGACACTGAAGCTTTCTTT; cdr3_aa: CASSLQGDTEAFF
j_call: TRBJ1-1; d_call: TRBD1; clone_size: once; v_call: TRBV9; cdr3_nt: TGTGCCAGCAGTGCAGGGGGCGGGAACACTGAAGCTTTCTTT; cdr3_aa: CASSAGGGNTEAFF
j_call: TRBJ2-1; d_call: NA; clone_size: NA; v_call: TRBV4-1; cdr3_nt: TGCGCCAGCAGCCAAGATGCGGGGGCCGGGCACAATGAGCAGTTCTTC; cdr3_aa: CASSQDAGAGHNEQFF
j_call: TRBJ1-1; d_call: NA; clone_size: NA; v_call: TRBV5-6; cdr3_nt: TGTGCCAGCAGCCCTGGGCAGCAGCATGAAGCTTTCTTT; cdr3_aa: CASSPGQQHEAFF
j_call: TRBJ2-1; d_call: TRBD1; clone_size: NA; v_call: TRBV11-3; cdr3_nt: TGTGCCAGCAGCTTAGGGGACAGGGGATACAATGAGCAGTTCTTC; cdr3_aa: CASSLGDRGYNEQFF
j_call: TRBJ2-3; d_call: TRBD2; clone_size: NA; v_call: TRBV9; cdr3_nt: TGTGCCAGCAGCCCAAATCGGGGGGGGGCCTACGGCACAGATACGCAGTATTTT; cdr3_aa: CASSPNRGGAYGTDTQYF
j_call: TRBJ1-1; d_call: TRBD1; clone_size: once; v_call: TRBV19; cdr3_nt: TGTGCCAGTAGTACCTCCGGGACAGTCCCCATGAACACTGAAGCTTTCTTT; cdr3_aa: CASSTSGTVPMNTEAFF